A single T cell receptor beta chain is shown here with its context. The source of the sample is a study of OX40 agonist ivuxolimab in advanced cancers. Some clones are missing from TCRdb's copy, which holds only in-frame ones; the method was immunoSEQ multiplex PCR. The data show just under 100,000 clones, with roughly 94% seen just once and around 0.17% held by the top ten. Between the trimmed V and J ends, which lost 4 bases and 7 bases, there was a span of 13 bases. CDR3 length equals 14 residues. Germline-derived CDR1 and CDR2 are MGHRA and YSYEKL. The sequencing here drew on CD4+ or CD8+ T cells sorted from blood, taken in a trial of the OX40 agonist ivuxolimab. The rearrangement joins TRBV4-1 to TRBJ2-2; D tentatively fits TRBD1 or TRBD2 (6 bases each). This receptor was obtained from an adult with an advanced solid tumor such as melanoma, head and neck, liver or kidney cancer. The CDR3 sequence is CASSRGAWDGELFF. The CDR3 DNA reads as TGCGCCAGCAGCCGGGGGGCCTGGGACGGGGAGCTGTTTTTT.